These T cell receptor beta chains were read from a single sample in a study of blood T cells in healthy people across ages. TCRdb itself ran the 5' RACE reads through MiXCR, one entry per CDR3 protein. Altogether 750,000 to 850,000 distinct CDR3 sequences are present, roughly 25% being singletons, with the ten largest covering 3.7%. This sample also belongs to another study, concerning T cells of mothers and their children.

The specimen was blood. These receptors were taken from a boy between 10 and 17 years old in good health. CDR3s include the opening cysteine and the closing phenylalanine or tryptophan. A D gene is named only where the DNA matches it firmly. Some rows have no size entry. The others give once, few or many, or a class for an expanded clone.

d_gene: TRBD1
len: 18
j_gene: TRBJ2-2
v_gene: TRBV4-3
abundance: .
CDR3nt: TGCGCCAGCAGCCAAGATGTGGGGGGACAGGGAAACCCCGGGGAGCTGTTTTTT
CDR3aa: CASSQDVGGQGNPGELFF

d_gene: .
len: 14
j_gene: TRBJ2-1
v_gene: TRBV7-9
abundance: .
CDR3nt: TGTGCCAGCAGCTCGACAGAGACCTACAATGAGCAGTTCTTC
CDR3aa: CASSSTETYNEQFF

d_gene: .
len: 11
j_gene: TRBJ2-1
v_gene: TRBV6-2/TRBV6-3
abundance: .
CDR3nt: TGTGCCAGCAGTCAGAAGTTTGAGCAGTTCTTC
CDR3aa: CASSQKFEQFF

d_gene: .
len: 18
j_gene: TRBJ2-4
v_gene: TRBV15
abundance: .
CDR3nt: TGTGCCACCAGCGGGGGCGGACGGTACAGGGAGGCCAAAAACATTCAGTACTTC
CDR3aa: CATSGGGRYREAKNIQYF

d_gene: .
len: 15
j_gene: TRBJ1-6
v_gene: TRBV5-1
abundance: few
CDR3nt: TGCGCCAGCAGCTTAGGCTACTCCTATAATTCACCCCTCCACTTT
CDR3aa: CASSLGYSYNSPLHF

d_gene: TRBD1
len: 13
j_gene: TRBJ2-7
v_gene: TRBV12-3/TRBV12-4
abundance: .
CDR3nt: TGTGCCAGCAGAACAGGGGGCAAGGGAGAGCAGTACTTC
CDR3aa: CASRTGGKGEQYF

d_gene: TRBD2
len: 17
j_gene: TRBJ2-3
v_gene: TRBV5-1
abundance: many
CDR3nt: TGCGCCAGCAGCTGGCCGGTTGCGGGGGGGAGCACAGATACGCAGTATTTT
CDR3aa: CASSWPVAGGSTDTQYF

d_gene: .
len: 14
j_gene: TRBJ1-1
v_gene: TRBV7-2
abundance: .
CDR3nt: TGTGCCAGCAGCGCGAGACAGGTGGCCACTGAAGCTTTCTTT
CDR3aa: CASSARQVATEAFF

d_gene: .
len: 15
j_gene: TRBJ2-1
v_gene: TRBV13
abundance: .
CDR3nt: TGTGCCAGCAGCACCCGGGGCGGGTTTGACAATGAGCAGTTCTTC
CDR3aa: CASSTRGGFDNEQFF

d_gene: .
len: 15
j_gene: TRBJ2-7
v_gene: TRBV7-2
abundance: many
CDR3nt: TGTGCCAGCAGAGGGTCTGGACTGCAAAACTACGAGCAGTACTTC
CDR3aa: CASRGSGLQNYEQYF

d_gene: .
len: 15
j_gene: TRBJ2-5
v_gene: TRBV4-1
abundance: .
CDR3nt: TGCGCCAGCAGCCCATCTGAAAGGGGGTATGAGACCCAGTACTTC
CDR3aa: CASSPSERGYETQYF

d_gene: .
len: 14
j_gene: TRBJ2-1
v_gene: TRBV20-1
abundance: .
CDR3nt: TGCAGTGCTACTCCCGCGTCCAAGTACAATGAGCAGTTCTTC
CDR3aa: CSATPASKYNEQFF

d_gene: .
len: 16
j_gene: TRBJ1-5
v_gene: TRBV5-5
abundance: .
CDR3nt: TGTGCCAGCAGCCTCCTGGGGCGCGAGAGCAATCAGCCCCAGCATTTT
CDR3aa: CASSLLGRESNQPQHF

d_gene: .
len: 16
j_gene: TRBJ2-7
v_gene: TRBV28
abundance: .
CDR3nt: TGTGCCAGCTACGGGGCCTATCTGAGAAAACCCTACGAGCAGTACTTC
CDR3aa: CASYGAYLRKPYEQYF

d_gene: .
len: 10
j_gene: TRBJ1-1
v_gene: TRBV29-1
abundance: few
CDR3nt: TGCAGCGTTGATGGGATTGAAGCTTTCTTT
CDR3aa: CSVDGIEAFF

d_gene: .
len: 18
j_gene: TRBJ1-1
v_gene: TRBV20-1
abundance: .
CDR3nt: TGCAGTGCTAGAGGTGTGATATCTTTGACAGACATCGGCTCTGAAGCTTTCTTT
CDR3aa: CSARGVISLTDIGSEAFF

d_gene: .
len: 15
j_gene: TRBJ2-7
v_gene: TRBV29-1
abundance: few
CDR3nt: TGCAGCGTTGAAGATCTCGAGGGTCGACCCTACGAGCAGTACTTC
CDR3aa: CSVEDLEGRPYEQYF

d_gene: .
len: 14
j_gene: TRBJ2-5
v_gene: TRBV24-1
abundance: .
CDR3nt: TGTGCCACCAGTAATTCCAGTAGTTCGGAGACCCAGTACTTC
CDR3aa: CATSNSSSSETQYF

d_gene: .
len: 14
j_gene: TRBJ2-4
v_gene: TRBV12-3/TRBV12-4
abundance: few
CDR3nt: TGTGCCAGCAGCCGAAGTCTAGCCAAAAACATTCAGTACTTC
CDR3aa: CASSRSLAKNIQYF

d_gene: TRBD1
len: 14
j_gene: TRBJ2-7
v_gene: TRBV29-1
abundance: .
CDR3nt: TGCAGCGTTGAAGTAGGGGGCTTATCCTACGAGCAGTACTTC
CDR3aa: CSVEVGGLSYEQYF

d_gene: .
len: 14
j_gene: TRBJ2-1
v_gene: TRBV24-1
abundance: .
CDR3nt: TGTGCCACCAGTGATATCCAGGGATACAATGAGCAGTTCTTC
CDR3aa: CATSDIQGYNEQFF

d_gene: TRBD1
len: 16
j_gene: TRBJ2-4
v_gene: TRBV5-1
abundance: few
CDR3nt: TGCGCCAGCAGCTCAACGACAGGGTCACGCAAAAACATTCAGTACTTC
CDR3aa: CASSSTTGSRKNIQYF